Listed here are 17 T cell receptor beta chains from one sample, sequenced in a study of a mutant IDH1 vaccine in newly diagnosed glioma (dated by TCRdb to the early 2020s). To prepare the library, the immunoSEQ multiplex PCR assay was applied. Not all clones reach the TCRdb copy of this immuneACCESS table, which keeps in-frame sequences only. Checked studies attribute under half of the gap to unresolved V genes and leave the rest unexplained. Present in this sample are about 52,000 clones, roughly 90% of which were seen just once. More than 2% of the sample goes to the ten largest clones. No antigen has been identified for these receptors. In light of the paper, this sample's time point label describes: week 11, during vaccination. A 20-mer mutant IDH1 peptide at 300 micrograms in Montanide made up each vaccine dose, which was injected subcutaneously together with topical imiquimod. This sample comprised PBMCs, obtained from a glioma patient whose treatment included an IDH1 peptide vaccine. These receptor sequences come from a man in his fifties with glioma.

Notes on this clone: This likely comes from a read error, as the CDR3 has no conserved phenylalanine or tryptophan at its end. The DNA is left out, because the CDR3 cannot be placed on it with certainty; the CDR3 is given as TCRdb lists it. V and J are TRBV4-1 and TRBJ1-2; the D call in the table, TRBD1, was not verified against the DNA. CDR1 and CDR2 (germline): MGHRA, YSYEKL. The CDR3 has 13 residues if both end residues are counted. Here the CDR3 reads CASSQRSGGQQGL.

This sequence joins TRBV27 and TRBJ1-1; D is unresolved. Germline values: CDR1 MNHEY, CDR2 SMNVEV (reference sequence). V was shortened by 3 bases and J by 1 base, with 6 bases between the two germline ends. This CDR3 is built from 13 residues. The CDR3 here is CASSFHQNTEAFF. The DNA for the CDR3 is TGTGCCAGCAGTTTTCATCAGAACACTGAAGCTTTCTTT.

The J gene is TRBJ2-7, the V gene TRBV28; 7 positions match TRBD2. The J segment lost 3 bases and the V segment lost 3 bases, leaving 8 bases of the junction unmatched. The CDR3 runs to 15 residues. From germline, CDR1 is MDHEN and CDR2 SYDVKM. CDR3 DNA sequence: TGTGCCAGCAGTTTTTCGGCTAGCGGCGGCTACGAGCAGTACTTC. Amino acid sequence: CASSFSASGGYEQYF.

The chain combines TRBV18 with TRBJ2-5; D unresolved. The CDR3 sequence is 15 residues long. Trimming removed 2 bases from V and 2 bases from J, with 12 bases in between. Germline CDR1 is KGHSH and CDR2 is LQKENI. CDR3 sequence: CASSPNSMGQETQYF. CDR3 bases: TGTGCCAGCTCACCAAACAGTATGGGGCAAGAGACCCAGTACTTC.

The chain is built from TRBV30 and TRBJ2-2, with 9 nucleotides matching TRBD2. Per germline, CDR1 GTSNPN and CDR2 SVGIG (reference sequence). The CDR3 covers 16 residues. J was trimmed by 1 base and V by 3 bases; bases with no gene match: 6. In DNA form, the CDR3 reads TGTGCCTGGAGAAGGCGGGGGGGCCAGAACACCGGGGAGCTGTTTTTT. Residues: CAWRRRGGQNTGELFF.

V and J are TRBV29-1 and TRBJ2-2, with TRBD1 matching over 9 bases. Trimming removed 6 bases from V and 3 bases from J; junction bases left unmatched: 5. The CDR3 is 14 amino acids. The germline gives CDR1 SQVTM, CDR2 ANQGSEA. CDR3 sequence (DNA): TGCAGCGTAGGGGACAGGGTATACACCGGGGAGCTGTTTTTT. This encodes CSVGDRVYTGELFF.

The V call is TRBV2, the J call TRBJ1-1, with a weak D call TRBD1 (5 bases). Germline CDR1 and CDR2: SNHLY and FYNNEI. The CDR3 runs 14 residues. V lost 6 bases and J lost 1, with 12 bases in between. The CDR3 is CASSGQPENTEAFF. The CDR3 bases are TGTGCCAGCAGCGGACAACCAGAGAACACTGAAGCTTTCTTT.

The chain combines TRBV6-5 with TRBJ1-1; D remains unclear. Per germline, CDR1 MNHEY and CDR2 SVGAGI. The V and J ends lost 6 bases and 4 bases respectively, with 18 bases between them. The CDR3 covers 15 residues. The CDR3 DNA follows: TGTGCCAGCAGCCCACCCATAGGTCGTGGCACTGAAGCTTTCTTT. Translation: CASSPPIGRGTEAFF.

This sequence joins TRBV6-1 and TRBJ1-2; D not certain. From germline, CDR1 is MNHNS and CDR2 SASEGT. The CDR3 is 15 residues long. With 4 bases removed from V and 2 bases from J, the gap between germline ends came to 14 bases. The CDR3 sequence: CASSGDRTGNYGYTF. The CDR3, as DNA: TGTGCCAGCAGTGGAGATCGGACGGGGAACTATGGCTACACCTTC.

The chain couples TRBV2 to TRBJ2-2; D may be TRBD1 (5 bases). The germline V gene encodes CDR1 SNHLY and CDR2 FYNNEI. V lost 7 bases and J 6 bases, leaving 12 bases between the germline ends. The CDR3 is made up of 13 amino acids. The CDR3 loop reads CASTQGPAGELFF. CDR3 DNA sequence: TGTGCCAGCACCCAGGGCCCCGCCGGGGAGCTGTTTTTT.

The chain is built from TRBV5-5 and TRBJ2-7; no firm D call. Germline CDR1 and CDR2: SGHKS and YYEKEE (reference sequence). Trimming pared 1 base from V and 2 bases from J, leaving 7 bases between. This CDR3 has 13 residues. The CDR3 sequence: CASSLSRAYEQYF. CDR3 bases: TGTGCCAGCAGCTTGTCCAGAGCCTACGAGCAGTACTTC.

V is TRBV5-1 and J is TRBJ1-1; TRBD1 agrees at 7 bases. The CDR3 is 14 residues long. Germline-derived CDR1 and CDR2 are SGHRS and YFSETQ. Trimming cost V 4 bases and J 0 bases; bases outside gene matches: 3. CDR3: CASSRDSMNTEAFF. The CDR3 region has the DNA TGCGCCAGCAGCAGGGACAGCATGAACACTGAAGCTTTCTTT.

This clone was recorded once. This CDR3 reads CASSSGGAEQPQHF. The CDR3 DNA reads TGTGCCAGCAGCTCGGGGGGGGCCGAACAGCCCCAGCATTTT. The chain joins TRBV7-9 to TRBJ1-5, with a possible D match to TRBD1 (6 bases). V lost 4 bases to trimming and J lost 7 bases, with 14 bases between them. The CDR3 loop spans 14 amino acids. Germline assignment: CDR1 SEHNR and CDR2 FQNEAQ (reference sequence).

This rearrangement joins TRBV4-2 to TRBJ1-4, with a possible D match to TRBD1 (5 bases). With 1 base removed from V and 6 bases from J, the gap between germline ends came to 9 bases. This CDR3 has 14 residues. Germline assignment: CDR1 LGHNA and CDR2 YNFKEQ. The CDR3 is CASSQATGDEKLFF. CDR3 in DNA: TGTGCCAGCAGCCAAGCTACGGGGGATGAAAAACTGTTTTTT.

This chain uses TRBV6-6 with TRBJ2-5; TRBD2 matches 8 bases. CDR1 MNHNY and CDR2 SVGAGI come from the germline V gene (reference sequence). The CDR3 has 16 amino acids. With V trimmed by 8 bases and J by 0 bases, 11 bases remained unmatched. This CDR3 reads CASQWGSGAHQETQYF. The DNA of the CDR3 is TGTGCCAGCCAATGGGGTAGCGGGGCACACCAAGAGACCCAGTACTTC.

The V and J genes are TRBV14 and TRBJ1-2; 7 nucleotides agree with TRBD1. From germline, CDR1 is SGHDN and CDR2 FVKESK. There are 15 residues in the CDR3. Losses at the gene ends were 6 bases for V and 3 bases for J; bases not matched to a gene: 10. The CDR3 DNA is TGTGCCAGCAGACGTACAGGGGACGGCGACTATGGCTACACCTTC. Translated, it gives CASRRTGDGDYGYTF.

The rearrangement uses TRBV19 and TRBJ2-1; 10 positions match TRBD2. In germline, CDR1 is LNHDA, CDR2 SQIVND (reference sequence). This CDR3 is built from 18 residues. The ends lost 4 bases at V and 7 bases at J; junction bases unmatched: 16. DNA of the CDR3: TGTGCCAGTAGTACTTCAAGCGGGAGGGCCCTTGGTGTAAATGAGCAGTTCTTC. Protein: CASSTSSGRALGVNEQFF.